This TCR beta chain emerged from a study of blood T cell repertoires in COVID-19. Germline V gene lookup returns CDR1 KGHSH and CDR2 LQKENI. J was trimmed by 1 base and V by 4 bases; bases with no gene match: 3. This CDR3 is 15 amino acids long. Membership in each cohort depended on participant-reported clinical history. Each exposed participant met a COVID-19 case in the 2 weeks preceding study entry. TCRdb's copy holds only in-frame clones and misses some; the assay was immunoSEQ multiplex PCR. This sample has roughly 320,000 clones; 90% occur once, and the top ten carry around 3.9%. The chain employs TRBV18 and TRBJ1-5, with 8 bases lining up with TRBD1. The sequenced sample consisted of PBMCs or T cells enriched from blood (not recorded which). This TCR came from a woman aged 25-40 years who had been exposed to COVID-19. The CDR3 region is CASSRQGKSNQPQHF. For the CDR3, the DNA is TGTGCCAGCTCACGACAGGGGAAGAGCAATCAGCCCCAGCATTTT.